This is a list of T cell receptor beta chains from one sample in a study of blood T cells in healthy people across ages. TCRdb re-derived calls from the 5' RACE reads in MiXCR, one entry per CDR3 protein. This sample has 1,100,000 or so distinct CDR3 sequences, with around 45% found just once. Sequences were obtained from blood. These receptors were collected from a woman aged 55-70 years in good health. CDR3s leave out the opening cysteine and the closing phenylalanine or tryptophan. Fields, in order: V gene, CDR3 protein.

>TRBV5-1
ASNRPSYEQY
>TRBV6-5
ASSYSGKQGGGDTQY
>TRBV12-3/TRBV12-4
ASTVSGANVLT
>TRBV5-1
ASSVGTGSLTDTQY
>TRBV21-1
ASSKGEGRTYIAKNIQY
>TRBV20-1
SAHIAGETDTQY
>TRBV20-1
SAGRPGTGSEQF
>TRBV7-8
ASSLNRVSDTQY
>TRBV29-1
SVGLWDSYEQY
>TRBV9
ASSVEGGERETQY
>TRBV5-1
ASSLGIRTDTQY
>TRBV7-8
ASSSPDRDYNEQF
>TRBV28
ASPGGRRGVPTDTQY
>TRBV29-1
SVSGQGSNQPQH
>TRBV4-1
ASSQSAGQGERTY
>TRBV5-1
ASSSMGLAGGAYNEQY
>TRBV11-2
TSSLSPGSIPSYNEQF
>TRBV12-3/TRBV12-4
ASSHLGSHEQY
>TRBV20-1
SARVWGGETQY
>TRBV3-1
ASSQDRSEAF
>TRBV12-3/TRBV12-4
ASREGTYNSPLH
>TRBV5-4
ASSLVGEGDTQY
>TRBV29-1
SVESGIGNEQF
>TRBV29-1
SAGPAQRKNEQF
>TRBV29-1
SVAKSAYGYT
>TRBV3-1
ASSQASGTFPEQF
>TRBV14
ASSQDGVPYEQY
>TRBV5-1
ASSFSGGNTGELF
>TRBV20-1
SAHDGAVITYEQY
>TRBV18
ASSPRTGKETEAF
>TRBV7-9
AITAGSGSENEQF
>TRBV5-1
ASDNVAGAGNEQF
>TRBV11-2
ASSSTPGPETQY
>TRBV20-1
SANGRGTDTQS
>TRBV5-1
ASSTPRPNSPLH
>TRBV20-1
RVEGRDYEQY
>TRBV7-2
ASSLSPGHRVGSPLH
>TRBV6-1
ASSDLELF
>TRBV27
ASSREPLGEQF
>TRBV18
ASSPTRQGNSPLH
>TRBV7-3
ASSPQGLDTQY
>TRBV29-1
SVPVSTDTQY
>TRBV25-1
ASSPMGQMNTEAF
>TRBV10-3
AISESRTSLNTGELF
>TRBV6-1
ASRSIPVEGSPLH
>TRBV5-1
ASSWGHSSYNEQF
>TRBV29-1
SVEARLVHSPTQY
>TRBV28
ASSLGDGGFISYEQY
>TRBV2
ASTADLSRTDTQY
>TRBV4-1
ASSHDTGTSGSVQY
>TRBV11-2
ASSPRTVPYNEQY
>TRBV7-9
AVRRGTLSYEQY
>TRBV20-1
SASLWEGGTDTQY
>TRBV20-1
SASLPRPNQPQH
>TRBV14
ASIQANNYEQY